Following are 27 T cell receptor beta chains from one sample sequenced in a study of siplizumab effects on memory and regulatory T cells. Produced via immunoSEQ multiplex PCR; TCRdb's table is partial and in-frame only. The sample lists some 110,000 clones, roughly 94% occurring once. Sequences were obtained from non-Treg CD4+ T cells sorted from blood. The receptor set was obtained from a human donor in good health.

V and J are TRBV4-1 and TRBJ2-3, with 16 bases identical to TRBD2. CDR1 and CDR2 from the germline V gene are MGHRA and YSYEKL. J gave up 1 base and V 4 bases, and 11 bases lay outside the gene matches. The CDR3 consists of 20 residues. The CDR3 DNA reads TGCGCCAGCAGCCCTAAGGGACTAGCGGGGGGGGACCGGGGCACAGATACGCAGTATTTT. This codes for CASSPKGLAGGDRGTDTQYF.

This clone appeared a single time. The genes are TRBV5-5 and TRBJ1-1; D may be TRBD1 (5 bases). The V end lost 3 bases, the J end lost 2 bases, and 11 bases lay between the germline ends. The CDR3 length is 14 residues. Germline CDR1 is SGHKS and CDR2 is YYEKEE (reference sequence). CDR3 coding DNA: TGTGCCAGCAGCTACCCCGGGGGTAACACTGAAGCTTTCTTT. The encoded protein is CASSYPGGNTEAFF. Variable domain in full (rest from reference TRBV5-5 and TRBJ1-1): DAGVTQSPTHLIKTRGQQVTLRCSPISGHKSVSWYQQVLGQGPQFIFQYYEKEERGRGNFPDRFSARQFPNYSSELNVNALLLGDSALYLCASSYPGGNTEAFFGQGTRLTVV.

The gene calls are TRBV29-1 and TRBJ2-1; D possibly corresponds to TRBD1 (5 bases). Germline CDR1 is SQVTM and CDR2 is ANQGSEA. CDR3 length: 16 amino acids. V was pared by 4 bases and J by 8 bases, with 24 bases between. The CDR3 region is CSVVFGREVRGDEQFF. The CDR3 nucleotides are TGCAGCGTTGTTTTCGGCAGGGAAGTTCGTGGAGATGAGCAGTTCTTC.

The chain is built from TRBV6-1 and TRBJ2-4; D could derive from TRBD1 or TRBD2 (6 bases each). Trimming stripped 8 bases from V and 7 bases from J, with 15 bases between. CDR3 length equals 13 residues. In germline, CDR1 is MNHNS, CDR2 SASEGT. The CDR3, as DNA: TGTGCCAGCTCGGGGGAAGGGGGTAACATTCAGTACTTC. Translated: CASSGEGGNIQYF.

The chain links TRBV10-3 to TRBJ2-7; 10 bases are shared with TRBD1. This CDR3 comprises 14 residues. V shed 6 bases and J 6 bases; nucleotides not matched to a gene: 8. The V gene's germline CDR1 is ENHRY and CDR2 SYGVKD. This CDR3 reads CAIRVDRGLSEQYF. The CDR3 coding sequence is TGTGCCATCAGGGTGGACAGGGGGTTGAGCGAGCAGTACTTC.

This chain links TRBV29-1 with TRBJ1-4, with D hard to call. The CDR3 length is 12 residues. From germline, CDR1 is SQVTM and CDR2 ANQGSEA. Here the CDR3 reads CSVWATNEKLFF. The CDR3 bases are TGCAGTGTTTGGGCTACTAATGAAAAACTGTTTTTT. Full variable domain (outside the CDR3, taken from reference TRBV29-1 and TRBJ1-4): SAVISQKPSRDICQRGTSLTIQCQVDSQVTMMFWYRQQPGQSLTLIATANQGSEATYESGFVIDKFPISRPNLTFSTLTVSNMSPEDSSIYLCSVWATNEKLFFGSGTQLSVL.

V usage is TRBV5-4 and J usage is TRBJ2-7, with 9 positions matching TRBD1. The CDR3 extends over 15 amino acids. V shed 4 bases, J shed 6 bases, and the junction held 11 bases outside the gene matches. Looked up from germline, CDR1 is SGHNT and CDR2 is YYREEE (reference sequence). CDR3: CASSTAGTGRREQYF. The CDR3 region has the DNA TGTGCCAGCAGCACAGCCGGGACAGGGAGGCGCGAGCAGTACTTC.

The chain couples TRBV5-1 to TRBJ1-4; D gene unclear. This CDR3 spans 14 amino acids. The V end lost 0 bases, the J end lost 8 bases, and 11 bases lay between the germline ends. CDR1 and CDR2 (germline): SGHRS, YFSETQ. As DNA, the CDR3 is TGCGCCAGCAGCTTGGTTCCAGGTTCGGAAAAACTGTTTTTT. It codes for CASSLVPGSEKLFF.

The table lists this clone with a count of one. CDR3 sequence reads: CASSFGQTTNIQYF. The CDR3 nucleotides read TGTGCCAGCAGTTTCGGACAGACGACTAACATTCAGTACTTC. The J gene is TRBJ2-4, the V gene TRBV6-5; tentatively, D is TRBD1 (6 bases). The CDR3 totals 14 residues. Looked up from germline, CDR1 is MNHEY and CDR2 is SVGAGI. The V end lost 4 bases, the J end lost 7 bases, and 14 bases lay between the germline ends.

This chain uses TRBV14 with TRBJ1-4, with D possibly matching TRBD1 (5 bases). Trimming removed 1 base from V and 8 bases from J, with 11 bases in between. The germline V gene has CDR1 SGHDN and CDR2 FVKESK. The length of the CDR3 is 14 residues. The CDR3 sequence is CASSQGGLGEKLFF. CDR3 coding DNA: TGTGCCAGCAGCCAAGGGGGGTTGGGCGAAAAACTGTTTTTT.

The chain employs TRBV5-1 and TRBJ2-7, with 7 bases aligning to TRBD1. After removal of 2 bases from V and 4 bases from J, the junction contained 9 bases not matched to a gene. CDR1 is SGHRS, CDR2 YFSETQ, per germline. This CDR3 contains 15 residues. CDR3 in amino acids: CASSFTGQQKYEQYF. The CDR3 DNA reads TGCGCCAGCAGCTTTACGGGACAGCAAAAATACGAGCAGTACTTC.

The rearrangement uses TRBV11-1 and TRBJ2-1; D remains unclear. Trimming took 3 bases from V and 3 from J, leaving 3 bases between them. Germline V gives CDR1 SGHAT, CDR2 FQDESV (reference sequence). This CDR3 has 12 residues. CDR3 DNA: TGTGCCAGCAGCTTGGGCTACAATGAGCAGTTCTTC. It translates to CASSLGYNEQFF.

The chain joins TRBV25-1 to TRBJ1-2; D gene unclear. Germline V gene sequence: CDR1 MGHDK, CDR2 SYGVNS. The CDR3 contains 12 residues. V dropped 4 bases and J dropped 8 bases, with 11 bases sitting between them. CDR3 residues: CASSATGHGYTF. The CDR3 region has the DNA TGTGCCAGCAGTGCGACGGGCCACGGCTACACCTTC.

The chain is built from TRBV2 and TRBJ2-7; D might be TRBD2 (6 bases). V lost 7 bases and J lost 6, with 16 bases in between. The CDR3 length is 13 residues. Germline CDR1 and CDR2: SNHLY and FYNNEI. The DNA of the CDR3 is TGTGCCAGCACGGCCGGTACAGCGGGCGAGCAGTACTTC. It is translated as CASTAGTAGEQYF.

The chain has TRBV9 and TRBJ2-3, with 13 bases that match TRBD2. The V segment lost 3 bases and the J segment 2 bases; nucleotides outside the gene matches: 12. Looked up from germline, CDR1 is SGDLS and CDR2 is YYNGEE. There are 19 residues in the CDR3. The CDR3 region is CASSARGTSGTMPTDTQYF. The DNA of the CDR3 is TGTGCCAGCAGCGCCCGAGGGACTAGCGGGACTATGCCCACAGATACGCAGTATTTT.

This clone was seen a single time. The chain joins TRBV6-6 to TRBJ1-6; 7 positions match TRBD1. Trimming removed 0 bases from V and 7 bases from J; junction bases left unmatched: 3. This CDR3 comprises 15 residues. The germline gives CDR1 MNHNY, CDR2 SVGAGI (reference sequence). In DNA form, the CDR3 reads TGTGCCAGCAGTTACTCTCCAGGGGGAAATTCACCCCTCCACTTT. It specifies CASSYSPGGNSPLHF.

The V gene is TRBV7-9, the J gene TRBJ2-3, with D possibly being TRBD2 (5 bases). Germline values: CDR1 SEHNR, CDR2 FQNEAQ (reference sequence). Trimming removed 1 base from V and 3 bases from J, with 8 bases in between. The CDR3 spans 14 residues. In nucleotides, the CDR3 is TGTGCCAGCAGCTTAGGGACGGGGACAGATACGCAGTATTTT. Its protein is CASSLGTGTDTQYF.

This clone was observed once. This chain connects TRBV20-1 to TRBJ2-1; D call uncertain. V dropped 5 bases and J dropped 10 bases, with 9 bases sitting between them. The CDR3 sequence is 10 residues long. In germline, CDR1 is DFQATT, CDR2 SNEGSKA (reference sequence). DNA of the CDR3: TGCAGTGCTGAAAATGGAGAGCAGTTCTTC. Translated, it gives CSAENGEQFF.

In its sample, this clone was seen once. The chain joins TRBV11-3 to TRBJ2-5; D remains unclear. Deletions cut 5 bases from V and 0 bases from J, with 10 bases between. This CDR3 contains 14 residues. Per germline, CDR1 SGHNT and CDR2 YENEEA. CDR3 in DNA: TGTGCCAGCAGCCAAACGACCGACCAAGAGACCCAGTACTTC. Its protein is CASSQTTDQETQYF.

This chain joins TRBV10-2 and TRBJ1-3; 7 bases agree with TRBD1. This CDR3 has 15 residues. V trimming: 7 bases; J trimming: 0 bases; junction bases outside the gene matches: 6. CDR1 WSHSY and CDR2 SAAADI come from the germline V gene. CDR3 nucleotide sequence: TGCGCCAGCACCCGACAGGGAAGCTCTGGAAACACCATATATTTT. It is translated as CASTRQGSSGNTIYF.

This chain uses TRBV18 with TRBJ1-5, with D unresolved. V gave up 2 bases and J gave up 4 bases, with 9 bases separating them. The CDR3 consists of 14 residues. Germline values: CDR1 KGHSH, CDR2 LQKENI. The CDR3 nucleotides read TGTGCCAGCTCACCAGGGTGGGTGAATCAGCCCCAGCATTTT. This encodes CASSPGWVNQPQHF.

This clone was seen a handful of times. J is TRBJ1-5 and V is TRBV6-6, with D unclear. Germline values: CDR1 MNHNY, CDR2 SVGAGI (reference sequence). The CDR3 extends over 15 amino acids. V lost 1 base to trimming and J lost 1 base, with 8 bases between them. CDR3 sequence (DNA): TGTGCCAGCAGTTACTACGGAGGGAGCAATCAGCCCCAGCATTTT. It codes for CASSYYGGSNQPQHF.

This chain uses TRBV7-9 with TRBJ2-1; D is perhaps TRBD1 or TRBD2 (5 bases each). The germline V gene has CDR1 SEHNR and CDR2 FQNEAQ (reference sequence). The CDR3 extends over 15 amino acids. The V end was cut by 2 bases, the J end by 2 bases, with 10 bases between. The CDR3 loop is CASSLYGDPYNEQFF. CDR3 nucleotide sequence: TGTGCCAGCAGCTTATACGGGGACCCCTACAATGAGCAGTTCTTC.

This clone was observed once. The chain uses TRBV19 and TRBJ2-3; 9 bases are a match to TRBD1. Germline-derived CDR1 and CDR2 are LNHDA and SQIVND (reference sequence). The CDR3 has 24 residues. The V gene end was trimmed by 5 bases and the J gene end by 6 bases; junction bases not matched to a gene: 36. CDR3 sequence: CASSPNIQGTGKKPGPRTGDTQYF. The CDR3 bases are TGTGCCAGTAGTCCTAATATTCAAGGGACAGGGAAGAAACCGGGGCCCCGAACTGGGGATACGCAGTATTTT.

The chain has TRBV21-1 and TRBJ1-2. TRBV21-1 is assigned pseudogene status. The CDR3 totals 12 residues. The CDR3 protein is CASRNKGSDDTF. The CDR3 nucleotides are TGTGCCAGCAGGAACAAAGGTAGCGACGACACCTTC.

Only one count was recorded for this clone. The genes are TRBV27 and TRBJ1-2; 10 nucleotides line up with TRBD1. CDR1 and CDR2 (germline): MNHEY, SMNVEV (reference sequence). The CDR3 spans 16 residues. V lost 6 bases, J lost 5 bases, and 12 bases stayed unmatched. CDR3 region: CASSDVGQGVLYGYTF. The CDR3 nucleotides read TGTGCCAGCAGCGACGTCGGACAGGGGGTTTTGTATGGCTACACCTTC.

This chain links TRBV7-2 with TRBJ1-2; TRBD1 agrees at 9 bases. The V gene end was trimmed by 1 base and the J gene end by 4 bases; junction bases not matched to a gene: 4. Germline V CDR1 and CDR2: SGHTA, FQGNSA. This CDR3 region has 15 residues. The CDR3, as DNA: TGTGCCAGCAGCTTAGAGGGACAGGGAGGCTATGGCTACACCTTC. Amino acid sequence: CASSLEGQGGYGYTF.